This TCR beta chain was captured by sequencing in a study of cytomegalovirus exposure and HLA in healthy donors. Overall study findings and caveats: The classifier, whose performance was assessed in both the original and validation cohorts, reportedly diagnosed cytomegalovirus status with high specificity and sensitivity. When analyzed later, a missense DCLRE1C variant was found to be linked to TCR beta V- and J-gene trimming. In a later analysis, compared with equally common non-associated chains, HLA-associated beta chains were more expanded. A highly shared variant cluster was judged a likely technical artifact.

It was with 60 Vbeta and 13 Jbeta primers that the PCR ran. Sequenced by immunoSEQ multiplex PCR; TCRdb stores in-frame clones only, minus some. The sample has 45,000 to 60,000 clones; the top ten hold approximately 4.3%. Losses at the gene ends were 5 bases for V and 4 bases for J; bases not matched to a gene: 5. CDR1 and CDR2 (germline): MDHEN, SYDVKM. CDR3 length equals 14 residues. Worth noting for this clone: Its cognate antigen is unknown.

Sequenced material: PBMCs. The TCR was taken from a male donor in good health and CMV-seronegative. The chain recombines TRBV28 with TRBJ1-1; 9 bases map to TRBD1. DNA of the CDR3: TGTGCCAGCAGTCTCCCGGGACAGGGCACTGAAGCTTTCTTT. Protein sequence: CASSLPGQGTEAFF.